This T cell receptor (beta chain) was identified in a study of glioma-infiltrating T cells after dendritic cell vaccination. About the research overall: Dendritic cell vaccination trial patients had either newly diagnosed or recurrent glioblastoma. Monocyte-derived dendritic cells, cultured seven days with IL-4 and GM-CSF, were pulsed with autologous tumor lysate.

This clone was seen a few times. TCRdb's copy holds only in-frame clones and misses some; the assay was immunoSEQ multiplex PCR. The data show roughly 62,000 clones, 70% to 85% seen once. From germline, CDR1 is LGHNA and CDR2 YNFKEQ. V was cut by 1 base and J by 4 bases, with 14 bases left in between. The CDR3 contains 15 residues. Regarding time point: after dendritic cell vaccination, including at tumor progression/relapse. No glioblastoma patient carried an isocitrate dehydrogenase mutation. The sequencing used blood, collected after dendritic cell vaccination. The V and J genes are TRBV4-2 and TRBJ2-7; no firm D call. The sequence was obtained from a human donor with glioblastoma. The CDR3 sequence: CASSQGQGQEYEQYF. In nucleotides, the CDR3 is TGTGCCAGCAGCCAAGGGCAAGGCCAGGAATACGAGCAGTACTTC.